This T cell receptor (beta chain) was documented in a study of CD8 T cells in Susac syndrome (dated by TCRdb to between 2019 and 2020). Describing the broader study: Repertoire sequencing was used to test whether CD8+ T cell activation and differentiation in Susac syndrome was antigen driven. The paper's findings and limits, for the study overall: The number of individuals in the TCR sequencing and HLA analysis was recognized as being relatively small.

With regard to this clonotype: This receptor's antigen is unknown. Qualities for individual bases were not recorded, and no much larger clone is one base off.

Peripheral blood CD8+ and CD4+ T cells from healthy donors, Susac syndrome patients and multiple sclerosis patients were profiled using high-throughput TCR beta sequencing. Multiple sclerosis controls were treatment-naive patients with stable or active relapsing-remitting disease fulfilling revised McDonald criteria. Bulk CD8+ and CD4+ T cells were purified magnetically by negative isolation, whereas CD8+ TEMRA cells were enriched by FACS. Blood was collected in EDTA tubes and processed within 24 hours, with PBMCs isolated through density gradient centrifugation. PBMCs intended for TCR sequencing were cryopreserved in liquid nitrogen and were subsequently thawed in a 37 degrees C water bath. The sorted or isolated CD4+, CD8+ and CD8+ TEMRA cells had a purity of 90% or higher. RNA was extracted using the RNeasy kit, and 0.5 to 1 microgram was reverse transcribed with random hexamers. The immunoSEQ multiplex PCR assay, which covers 54 Vbeta and 13 Jbeta segments, was used to amplify TCR beta CDR3 regions. PCR amplification bias was corrected using a synthetic template baseline for primer optimization and computational correction. From the authors' description of their analysis: Only productive sequences were kept, with reads annotated to V, D and J genes according to IMGT and analyzed in immunoSEQ Analyzer. Clonality was calculated as one minus the Shannon entropy normalized by log2 of the number of productive unique sequences. Public and private clones were assessed among the 100 most prevalent clones of each patient and control. Susac-specific clones were defined as absent from healthy and MS cohorts, about 1,100 published viral clones and other ImmuneACCESS disease sequences. Clones were called with MiXCR by TCRdb after fastp trimmed the public reads at Q25, and only in-frame beta chains were retained. For every CDR3 protein sequence, its rows merge into one entry that carries the most common genes and DNA. The V and J calls come from TCRdb's annotation, not from the publication. Recorded for this sample are some 170,000 distinct CDR3 sequences; around 94% of them occurred a single time. Clones ranked in the top ten supply 0.08% to 0.095% of the sample.

This TCR derives from a human donor with multiple sclerosis. Sequencing was carried out using CD4+ T cells from PBMCs.

CDR3 protein: CASVNGNTGELFF. The sequence in DNA is TGTGCCTCTGTAAACGGGAACACCGGGGAGCTGTTTTTT. The chain is made from TRBV30 and TRBJ2-2; the D gene remains uncertain. V is cut by 7 bases and J by 1 base, and the space between the germline ends is 10 bases. The CDR3 starts with the cysteine, ends with the phenylalanine, and has 13 residues. The sequence is cut down to CDR3 DNA, 39 bases in frame from base 1. Per the germline V gene (reference sequence), GTSNPN is the CDR1 and SVGIG is the CDR2.